Shown below are 23 T cell receptor beta chains from a single sample sequenced in a study of OX40 agonist ivuxolimab in advanced cancers. Sequencing was performed with immunoSEQ multiplex PCR; in TCRdb, only in-frame clones are kept and a portion is missing. This table has over 60,000 clones, roughly 90% appearing once. Sequenced material: CD4+ or CD8+ T cells sorted from blood, taken in a trial of the OX40 agonist ivuxolimab. The receptors were sampled from an adult with an advanced solid tumor such as melanoma, head and neck, liver or kidney cancer.

The chain carries TRBV5-5 and TRBJ2-7; 8 bases are shared with TRBD2. CDR1 and CDR2 (germline): SGHKS, YYEKEE (reference sequence). Losses at the gene ends were 4 bases for V and 1 base for J; bases not matched to a gene: 4. The CDR3 is made up of 14 amino acids. Here the CDR3 DNA reads TGTGCCAGCAGCGTACTAGCGGCATCCTACGAGCAGTACTTC. It translates to CASSVLAASYEQYF.

CDR3 protein: CASSPGTSGSDEQFF. In nucleotides, the CDR3 is TGTGCCAGCAGTCCCGGGACTAGCGGGAGCGATGAGCAGTTCTTC. This chain links TRBV6-1 with TRBJ2-1, with 14 bases that match TRBD2. Germline V CDR1 and CDR2: MNHNS, SASEGT. Trimming took 5 bases from V and 8 from J; bases not matched to a gene: 5. The CDR3 length is 15 residues.

The gene calls are TRBV21-1 and TRBJ1-3. TRBV21-1 is noted as a pseudogene. The CDR3 has 14 amino acids. CDR3 sequence (DNA): TGTGCCAGCGCAGCAAAGAGCTCTGGAAACACCATATATTTT. It specifies CASAAKSSGNTIYF.

This sequence joins TRBV10-2 and TRBJ2-2; 11 bases map to TRBD2. Unmatched junction bases numbered 6, after V lost 6 bases and J lost 3 bases. The CDR3 has 16 residues. Germline loops: CDR1 WSHSY, CDR2 SAAADI. The CDR3 nucleotides read TGCGCCAGCAGCCTCTCTAGCGGGAGGCACACCGGGGAGCTGTTTTTT. It translates to CASSLSSGRHTGELFF.

The chain recombines TRBV4-2 with TRBJ2-3; D not certain. The V end was cut by 0 bases, the J end by 3 bases, with 10 bases between. In germline, CDR1 is LGHNA, CDR2 YNFKEQ. The CDR3 runs 15 residues. CDR3 loop: CASSQESDSTDTQYF. In DNA form, the CDR3 reads TGTGCCAGCAGCCAAGAATCTGATTCGACAGATACGCAGTATTTT.

The chain has TRBV6-5 and TRBJ1-2; weak D call: TRBD1 (6 bases). The CDR3 is 13 residues long. Germline V CDR1 and CDR2: MNHEY, SVGAGI. V dropped 6 bases and J dropped 4 bases, with 12 bases sitting between them. The CDR3 loop reads CASSRTGTYGYTF. The CDR3 coding sequence is TGTGCCAGCAGCCGTACAGGGACCTATGGCTACACCTTC.

CDR3 protein: CASSTQASTDTQYF. For the CDR3, the DNA is TGTGCCAGCAGCACACAAGCTAGCACAGATACGCAGTATTTT. This sequence joins TRBV7-2 and TRBJ2-3; no clear D. This CDR3 contains 14 residues. V lost 5 bases to trimming and J lost 0 bases, with 9 bases between them. From germline, CDR1 is SGHTA and CDR2 FQGNSA. The full variable domain, with the rest looked up from reference TRBV7-2 and TRBJ2-3, is GAGVSQSPSNKVTEKGKDVELRCDPISGHTALYWYRQSLGQGLEFLIYFQGNSAPDKSGLPSDRFSAERTGGSVSTLTIQRTQQEDSAVYLCASSTQASTDTQYFGPGTRLTVL.

This clone has more than one count but fewer than ten. The chain uses TRBV5-1 and TRBJ2-3; no definite D call. The CDR3 extends over 15 amino acids. Germline-derived CDR1 and CDR2 are SGHRS and YFSETQ. Trimming removed 1 base from V and 1 base from J, with 10 bases in between. For the CDR3, the DNA is TGCGCCAGCAGCTTGTATCAGCGACGCACAGATACGCAGTATTTT. Translating it yields CASSLYQRRTDTQYF.

The chain employs TRBV6-6 and TRBJ2-7; possibly TRBD2 for D (6 bases). The CDR3 covers 14 residues. V lost 7 bases, J lost 0 bases, and 13 bases lay in between. Germline CDR1 MNHNY, CDR2 SVGAGI (reference sequence). DNA of the CDR3: TGTGCCAGCACGGGGCGGGGCGGCTCCTACGAGCAGTACTTC. This translates into CASTGRGGSYEQYF.

The chain carries TRBV27 and TRBJ2-3; D is possibly TRBD2 (5 bases). The length of the CDR3 is 14 residues. The V gene's germline CDR1 is MNHEY and CDR2 SMNVEV (reference sequence). V was trimmed by 6 bases and J by 4 bases, leaving 14 bases between them. CDR3 sequence: CASRRLGRADTQYF. CDR3 coding DNA: TGTGCCAGCAGGAGGTTAGGGAGAGCAGATACGCAGTATTTT.

This clone was recorded once. The chain joins TRBV6-5 to TRBJ1-2; unclear D gene. Germline values: CDR1 MNHEY, CDR2 SVGAGI. Trimming took 6 bases from V and 0 from J, leaving 14 bases between them. The CDR3 consists of 15 residues. The CDR3 here is CASRPGQRTNYGYTF. The CDR3, as DNA: TGTGCCAGCAGACCCGGGCAGCGAACTAACTATGGCTACACCTTC.

The chain combines TRBV5-6 with TRBJ1-1; the D is unclear. This CDR3 region has 14 residues. Germline CDR1 SGHDT, CDR2 YYEEEE. With 4 bases removed from V and 0 bases from J, the gap between germline ends came to 10 bases. CDR3 sequence (DNA): TGTGCCAGCAGCCCACGATCGGTGAACACTGAAGCTTTCTTT. Its translation is CASSPRSVNTEAFF.

The CDR3 nucleotides read TGTGCCAGCAGTTACTCGGCGCGGGGGAATGGTGAGCAGTTCTTC. It translates to CASSYSARGNGEQFF. The rearrangement links TRBV6-5 to TRBJ2-1, with TRBD2 matching 7 bases. The junction had 8 bases not matched to a gene; V was cut back by 0 bases and J by 9 bases. Germline values: CDR1 MNHEY, CDR2 SVGAGI. The CDR3 contains 15 residues.

This clone is medium-sized. The chain joins TRBV7-9 to TRBJ1-5; no definite D call. Per the germline V gene, CDR1 is SEHNR and CDR2 is FQNEAQ (reference sequence). V lost 1 base, J lost 5 bases, and 6 bases lay in between. The CDR3 length is 13 residues. For the CDR3, the DNA is TGTGCCAGCAGCTTAGTGGAAGATCAGCCCCAGCATTTT. Encoded protein: CASSLVEDQPQHF.

This chain connects TRBV7-9 to TRBJ2-1; D perhaps matches TRBD1 (6 bases). The CDR3 extends over 16 amino acids. Between the trimmed V and J ends, which lost 5 bases and 0 bases, there was a span of 14 bases. Germline CDR1 is SEHNR and CDR2 is FQNEAQ (reference sequence). The CDR3 sequence is CASSLHLGGSYNEQFF. The DNA of the CDR3 is TGTGCCAGCAGCCTTCATCTAGGGGGCTCCTACAATGAGCAGTTCTTC. The full variable domain, in which reference TRBV7-9 and TRBJ2-1 provide the parts outside the CDR3, is DTGVSQNPRHKITKRGQNVTFRCDPISEHNRLYWYRQTLGQGPEFLTYFQNEAQLEKSRLLSDRFSAERPKGSFSTLEIQRTEQGDSAMYLCASSLHLGGSYNEQFFGPGTRLTVL.

In nucleotides, the CDR3 is TGTGCCAGCAGCCAAGAGCAGGGTCAACAAGAGACCCAGTACTTC. This encodes CASSQEQGQQETQYF. This sequence joins TRBV4-2 and TRBJ2-5; possible D gene TRBD1, 5 bases. CDR3 length equals 15 residues. From germline, CDR1 is LGHNA and CDR2 YNFKEQ. With 0 bases removed from V and 2 bases from J, the gap between germline ends came to 10 bases.

This chain uses TRBV7-2 with TRBJ2-7, with 11 bases matching TRBD2. Germline CDR1 and CDR2: SGHTA and FQGNSA. Trimming at V came to 11 bases and at J to 8 bases, leaving 11 bases not matched to a gene. This CDR3 is 13 amino acids long. The CDR3 sequence: CASRVASGRQQYF. The CDR3 region has the DNA TGTGCCTCTAGAGTGGCTAGCGGGAGGCAGCAGTACTTC.

CDR3 region: CAGRARDDTGELFF. The CDR3 bases are TGTGCCGGCCGGGCCAGGGACGACACCGGGGAGCTGTTTTTT. The V gene is TRBV7-9, the J gene TRBJ2-2; D may correspond to TRBD1 or TRBD2 (5 bases each). The CDR3 consists of 14 residues. Germline assignment: CDR1 SEHNR and CDR2 FQNEAQ (reference sequence). V was shortened by 11 bases and J by 3 bases, with 16 bases between the two germline ends.

The chain combines TRBV5-1 with TRBJ2-7; 10 bases are shared with TRBD2. J lost 4 bases, V lost 1 base, and 5 bases had no gene match. Germline-derived CDR1 and CDR2 are SGHRS and YFSETQ. The CDR3 has 15 residues. The CDR3 DNA is TGCGCCAGCAGCTTGACTAGCGGGGTCGGGTACGAGCAGTACTTC. The encoded protein is CASSLTSGVGYEQYF.

This clone was seen only a few times. In nucleotides, the CDR3 is TGTGCCAGCAGCCAAGGACTAGCGGGCACAGATACGCAGTATTTT. This codes for CASSQGLAGTDTQYF. This chain links TRBV7-9 with TRBJ2-3; 10 nucleotides align to TRBD2. Germline CDR1 SEHNR, CDR2 FQNEAQ (reference sequence). V shed 5 bases, J shed 1 base, and the junction held 3 bases outside the gene matches. The length of the CDR3 is 15 residues.

The chain couples TRBV2 to TRBJ2-4, with 7 bases lining up with TRBD1. V lost 7 bases to trimming and J lost 8 bases; unmatched junction nucleotides: 14. This CDR3 is 15 amino acids long. Looked up from germline, CDR1 is SNHLY and CDR2 is FYNNEI. CDR3 sequence: CASTKTGVSFDIQYF. The CDR3 coding sequence is TGTGCCAGCACCAAAACAGGGGTTAGTTTCGACATTCAGTACTTC.

The chain couples TRBV10-3 to TRBJ2-1; the D gene is possibly TRBD2 (7 bases). The germline gives CDR1 ENHRY, CDR2 SYGVKD. Trimming pared 10 bases from V and 8 bases from J, leaving 21 bases between. This CDR3 has 14 amino acids. The CDR3 sequence: CATHRGAELDEQFF. Written as DNA, the CDR3 is TGTGCCACCCACCGGGGGGCCGAGTTGGATGAGCAGTTCTTC.

CDR3 sequence reads: CASSLEFTGELFF. The CDR3 nucleotides are TGTGCCAGCAGTTTAGAGTTCACCGGGGAGCTGTTTTTT. V gene TRBV27 combines with J gene TRBJ2-2; D unclear. Germline V gene sequence: CDR1 MNHEY, CDR2 SMNVEV (reference sequence). CDR3 length: 13 residues. The V end was cut by 2 bases, the J end by 4 bases, with 5 bases between.